This T cell receptor beta chain is drawn from a study of blood T cell repertoires in COVID-19. Whole-study context: From the United States, Italy and Spain came samples of acute and convalescent COVID-19. T cells, B-cell-depleted T cells, or PBMCs supplied cDNA or gDNA.

Per the germline V gene, CDR1 is SGHNT and CDR2 is YYREEE (reference sequence). The V and J ends lost 4 bases and 7 bases respectively, with 6 bases between them. This CDR3 is built from 11 residues. How the authors handled the data: Cell counts per sample came from amplifying reference gene primers. Sequencing was performed with immunoSEQ multiplex PCR; in TCRdb, only in-frame clones are kept and a portion is missing. V and J calls and clone size follow that table, whereas D and trimming were derived from the DNA. Among around 120,000 clones listed, roughly 90% were seen once. Sequencing was done on a sample of peripheral blood. The rearrangement links TRBV5-4 to TRBJ2-1; D might be TRBD2 (6 bases). This TCR derives from a man in his 70s who had recovered from COVID-19. The CDR3 coding sequence is TGTGCCAGCAGCGGGGGGAATGAGCAGTTCTTC. Amino acids: CASSGGNEQFF.